The present T cell receptor (beta chain) was sequenced within a study of shared clonotypes between healthy human individuals. The wider study: Every donor yielded three CD4 naive, three CD4 memory, two CD8 naive and one CD8 memory plate.

Study-level findings and limits: Four donors shared about 4.8% of their naive CD4 clonotypes. A generally larger estimated richness was seen in naive subsets than in memory subsets.

On this clone itself: Its specificity is unknown.

TCRdb keeps only in-frame clones here, not all; method: immunoSEQ multiplex PCR. The repertoire holds 2 million to 2.5 million clones, with approximately 94% as singletons. With 0 bases removed from V and 3 bases from J, the gap between germline ends came to 0 bases. Germline V gives CDR1 MNHEY, CDR2 SVGAGI. There are 13 residues in the CDR3. Both subsets, CD45RA+ naive and CD45RA-negative memory, were split from the CD4+ cells. The source is a man between 18 and 35 years old in good health. This chain joins TRBV6-5 and TRBJ1-6, with no clear D. The source material was naive CD4+ T cells sorted from blood. The subset was: CD45RA+ positively selected. CDR3 nucleotides: TGTGCCAGCAGTTACTCCTATAATTCACCCCTCCACTTT. Amino acid sequence: CASSYSYNSPLHF.